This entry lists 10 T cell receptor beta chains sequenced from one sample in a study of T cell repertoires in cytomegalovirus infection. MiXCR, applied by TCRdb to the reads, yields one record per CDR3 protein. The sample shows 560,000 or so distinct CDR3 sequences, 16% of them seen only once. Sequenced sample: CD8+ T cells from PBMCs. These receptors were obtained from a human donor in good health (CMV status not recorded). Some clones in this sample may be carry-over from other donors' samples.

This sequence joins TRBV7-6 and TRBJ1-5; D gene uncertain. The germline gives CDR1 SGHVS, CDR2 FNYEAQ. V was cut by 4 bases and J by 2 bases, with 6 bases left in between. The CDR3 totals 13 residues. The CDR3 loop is CASSWTGNQPQHF. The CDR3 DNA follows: TGTGCCAGCAGCTGGACCGGCAATCAGCCCCAGCATTTT. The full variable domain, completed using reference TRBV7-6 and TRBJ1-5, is GAGVSQSPRYKVTKRGQDVALRCDPISGHVSLYWYRQALGQGPEFLTYFNYEAQQDKSGLPNDRFSAERPEGSISTLTIQRTEQRDSAMYRCASSWTGNQPQHFGDGTRLSIL.

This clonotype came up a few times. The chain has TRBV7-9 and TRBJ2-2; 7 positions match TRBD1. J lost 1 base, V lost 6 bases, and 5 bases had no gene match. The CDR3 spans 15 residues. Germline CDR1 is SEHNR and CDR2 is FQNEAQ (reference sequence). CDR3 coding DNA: TGTGCCAGCAGTAGGGACAGTGGGAACACCGGGGAGCTGTTTTTT. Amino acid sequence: CASSRDSGNTGELFF.

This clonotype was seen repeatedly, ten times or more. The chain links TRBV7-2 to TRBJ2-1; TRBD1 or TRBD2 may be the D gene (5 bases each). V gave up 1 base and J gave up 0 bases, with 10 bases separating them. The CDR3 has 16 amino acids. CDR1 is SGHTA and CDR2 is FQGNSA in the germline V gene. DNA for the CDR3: TGTGCCAGCAGCTTAGTGGGGGAGTACTCCTACAATGAGCAGTTCTTC. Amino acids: CASSLVGEYSYNEQFF.

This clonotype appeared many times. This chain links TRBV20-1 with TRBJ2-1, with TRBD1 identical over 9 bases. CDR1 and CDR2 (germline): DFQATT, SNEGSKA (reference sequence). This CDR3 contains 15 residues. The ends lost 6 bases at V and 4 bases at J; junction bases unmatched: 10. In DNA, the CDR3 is TGCAGTGCAACCGGACAGGGGAGAGCTTACAATGAGCAGTTCTTC. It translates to CSATGQGRAYNEQFF.

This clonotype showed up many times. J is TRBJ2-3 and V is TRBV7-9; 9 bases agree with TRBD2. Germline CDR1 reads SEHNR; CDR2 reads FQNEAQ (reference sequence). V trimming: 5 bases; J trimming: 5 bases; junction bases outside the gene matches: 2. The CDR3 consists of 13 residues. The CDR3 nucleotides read TGTGCCAGCAGCCGCGGGGGGGAAGATACGCAGTATTTT. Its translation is CASSRGGEDTQYF.

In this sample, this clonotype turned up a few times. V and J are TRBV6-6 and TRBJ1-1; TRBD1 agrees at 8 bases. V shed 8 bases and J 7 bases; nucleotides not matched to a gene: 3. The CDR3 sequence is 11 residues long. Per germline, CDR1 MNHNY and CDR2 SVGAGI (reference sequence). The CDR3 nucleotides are TGTGCCAGCGACAGGGGTGGTGAAGCTTTCTTT. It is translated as CASDRGGEAFF.

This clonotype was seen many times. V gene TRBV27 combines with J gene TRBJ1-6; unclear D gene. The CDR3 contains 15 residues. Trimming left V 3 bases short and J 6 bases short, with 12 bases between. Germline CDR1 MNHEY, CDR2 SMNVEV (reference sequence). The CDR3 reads CASSFRTLGNSPLHF. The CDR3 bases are TGTGCCAGCAGTTTCAGGACTTTGGGTAATTCACCCCTCCACTTT.

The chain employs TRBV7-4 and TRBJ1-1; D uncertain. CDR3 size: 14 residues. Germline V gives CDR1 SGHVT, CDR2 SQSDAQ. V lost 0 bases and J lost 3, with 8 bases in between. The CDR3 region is CASSLAKGYTEAFF. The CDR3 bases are TGTGCCAGCAGCTTAGCGAAAGGATACACTGAAGCTTTCTTT.

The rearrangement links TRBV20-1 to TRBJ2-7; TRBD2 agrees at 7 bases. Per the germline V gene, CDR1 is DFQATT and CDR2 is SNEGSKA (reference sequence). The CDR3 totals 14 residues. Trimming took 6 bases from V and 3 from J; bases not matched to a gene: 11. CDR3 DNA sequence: TGCAGTGCACGCTCCGGGACTAACAACTACGAGCAGTACTTC. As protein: CSARSGTNNYEQYF.

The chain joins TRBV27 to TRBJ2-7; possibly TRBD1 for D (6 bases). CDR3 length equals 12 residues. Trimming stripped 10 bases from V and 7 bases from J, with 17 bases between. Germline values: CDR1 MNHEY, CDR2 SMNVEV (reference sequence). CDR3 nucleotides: TGTGCCATCGGTAACAGGGCCCGTGAGCAGTACTTC. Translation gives CAIGNRAREQYF.